These 31 T cell receptor beta chains were sequenced from one sample in a study of regulatory T cells in long-lasting Graves disease. TCR beta libraries were built with iRepertoire HTBI primers and Arm-PCR of CDR3 regions. TCRdb called the multiplex PCR reads again in MiXCR, with one record for every CDR3 protein. Of 300,000 to 400,000 distinct CDR3 sequences listed, over 15% are singletons. Time point reported: newly diagnosed GD, antithyroid drugs for less than 3 months. PBMC RNA served as the TCR library source. This same sample was also taken into another study, of T cells in Graves' hyperthyroidism and ophthalmopathy.

The specimen was peripheral blood mononuclear cells (PBMCs), collected at new diagnosis, from a patient treated with antithyroid drugs. The source of these receptors is a middle-aged man with Graves disease.

This clonotype was recorded many times. In nucleotides, the CDR3 is TGCGCCAGCAGCTTGGGAGGGACTAGCGGGGGCCAAGAGACCCAGTACTTC. Translated, it gives CASSLGGTSGGQETQYF. This rearrangement joins TRBV5-1 to TRBJ2-5; the match to TRBD2 covers 14 bases. V dropped 0 bases and J dropped 1; count of bases not matched to a gene: 2. CDR3 size: 17 residues. The V gene's germline CDR1 is SGHRS and CDR2 YFSETQ.

This clonotype was counted ten times or more. The V and J genes are TRBV5-6 and TRBJ2-5, with 8 positions matching TRBD2. There are 13 residues in the CDR3. V lost 4 bases and J lost 6; bases outside the gene matches: 5. CDR1 SGHDT and CDR2 YYEEEE come from the germline V gene. CDR3 sequence (DNA): TGTGCCAGCAGCCAGACTAGCGCGAAGACCCAGTACTTC. Its translation is CASSQTSAKTQYF.

Points on this clonotype: Given a far larger clone just one base away, this is likely a sequencing read error. The chain has TRBV12-3 or TRBV12-4 and TRBJ2-3; 7 bases fit TRBD2. The J call may be mistaken, given a closer DNA end match to TRBJ2-7. This CDR3 has 16 residues. This CDR3 reads CASNLSLGLADYEQYF. The CDR3 bases are TGTGCCAGCAATTTAAGTCTTGGGCTAGCGGACTACGAGCAGTACTTC.

This clonotype has at least ten counts. This rearrangement joins TRBV3-1 to TRBJ2-5; TRBD2 aligns across 7 bases. The CDR3 has 15 residues. The trim removed 5 bases at V and 0 bases at J, leaving 6 bases unmatched. CDR1 and CDR2 from the germline V gene are LGHDT and YNNKEL (reference sequence). DNA for the CDR3: TGTGCCAGCAGCGCACGCGGGGGAAACCAAGAGACCCAGTACTTC. Residues: CASSARGGNQETQYF.

This clonotype was detected a few times. Here the CDR3 DNA reads TGTGCCAGCAGTGACGGCTCAACTAATGAAAAACTGTTTTTT. Protein sequence: CASSDGSTNEKLFF. The chain links TRBV6-1 to TRBJ1-4; D is undetermined. The V end lost 3 bases, the J end lost 0 bases, and 5 bases lay between the germline ends. Germline lookup yields CDR1 MNHNS and CDR2 SASEGT. CDR3 size: 14 residues.

The genes are TRBV24-1 and TRBJ2-5; 9 nucleotides agree with TRBD1. The V segment lost 4 bases and the J segment 2 bases; nucleotides outside the gene matches: 4. This CDR3 contains 15 residues. Germline V gives CDR1 KGHDR, CDR2 SFDVKD. The CDR3 sequence is CATSDSGTGQETQYF. The CDR3, as DNA: TGTGCCACCAGTGACTCCGGGACAGGGCAAGAGACCCAGTACTTC.

This clonotype was observed at least ten times. The rearrangement links TRBV29-1 to TRBJ2-3, with 9 bases aligning to TRBD1. CDR1 is SQVTM, CDR2 ANQGSEA, per germline. CDR3 length: 14 residues. V was clipped by 6 bases and J by 6 bases; unmatched bases: 10. This CDR3 reads CSVGGTGILDTQYF. CDR3 in DNA: TGCAGCGTGGGAGGGACAGGGATTTTGGATACGCAGTATTTT.

This sequence joins TRBV13 and TRBJ1-6; TRBD1 might be the D (5 bases). The CDR3 is made up of 15 amino acids. Deletions cut 0 bases from V and 9 bases from J, with 12 bases between. CDR1 is PRHDT, CDR2 FYEKMQ, per germline (reference sequence). The CDR3 DNA reads as TGTGCCAGCAGCTTAGGTCCCAGGGACCCTTCACCCCTCCACTTT. This encodes CASSLGPRDPSPLHF.

About this clonotype: This may be a read error: a much more frequent sequence differs by one nucleotide. This chain uses TRBV2 with TRBJ2-7; no clear D. The CDR3 has 14 amino acids. Trimming cost V 7 bases and J 2 bases, with 15 bases left between them. Germline V gives CDR1 SNHLY, CDR2 FYNNEI. In nucleotides, the CDR3 is TGTGCCAGCAATGAGCCTTTATCAACCTACGAGCAGTACTTC. As protein: CASNEPLSTYEQYF. The full variable domain, in which reference TRBV2 and TRBJ2-7 provide the parts outside the CDR3, is EPEVTQTPSHQVTQMGQEVILRCVPISNHLYFYWYRQILGQKVEFLVSFYNNEISEKSEIFDDQFSVERPDGSNFTLKIRSTKLEDSAMYFCASNEPLSTYEQYFGPGTRLTVT.

The chain couples TRBV13 to TRBJ1-5, with 8 bases that match TRBD1. There are 14 residues in the CDR3. Trimming removed 2 bases from V and 6 bases from J; junction bases left unmatched: 3. Germline V gene data show CDR1 as PRHDT and CDR2 as FYEKMQ (reference sequence). CDR3 nucleotide sequence: TGTGCCAGCAGCTTACAGGGGGCAGGTCAGCCCCAGCATTTT. This sequence encodes CASSLQGAGQPQHF.

This clonotype was seen a single time. V is TRBV7-2 and J is TRBJ1-2; D gene unclear. V lost 5 bases and J 4 bases, leaving 14 bases between the germline ends. Germline values: CDR1 SGHTA, CDR2 FQGNSA. CDR3 size: 14 residues. The CDR3 loop is CASSRVDFSYGYTF. The CDR3 region has the DNA TGTGCCAGCAGCCGCGTTGACTTTAGCTATGGCTACACCTTC.

This clonotype was counted a single time. This rearrangement joins TRBV12-3 or TRBV12-4 to TRBJ1-5; no definite D call. This CDR3 region has 17 residues. The V gene lost 4 bases and the J gene lost 4 bases, with 20 bases spanning the gap. For the CDR3, the DNA is TGTGCCAGCAGTTCAGCGCCGGAAGGAGGGTTAAATCAGCCCCAGCATTTT. Translating it yields CASSSAPEGGLNQPQHF.

This clonotype was seen many times. The chain couples TRBV11-3 to TRBJ2-2, with D unclear. Germline-derived CDR1 and CDR2 are SGHNT and YENEEA. V lost 4 bases and J 4 bases, leaving 4 bases between the germline ends. There are 12 residues in the CDR3. CDR3 sequence reads: CASSSFTGELFF. The CDR3 DNA reads as TGTGCCAGCAGCTCATTCACCGGGGAGCTGTTTTTT.

This clonotype was recorded many times. This chain connects TRBV5-1 to TRBJ1-6, with a weak D call TRBD1 (5 bases). There are 18 residues in the CDR3. V gave up 0 bases and J gave up 8 bases, with 21 bases separating them. The germline V gene has CDR1 SGHRS and CDR2 YFSETQ. The CDR3 DNA reads TGCGCCAGCAGCTTGGAGCCCGGGGGAGACGGGGTAGATTCACCCCTCCACTTT. Translating gives CASSLEPGGDGVDSPLHF.

In its sample, this clonotype was seen many times. The V gene is TRBV20-1, the J gene TRBJ2-2; possible D gene TRBD2, 7 bases. There are 16 residues in the CDR3. Trimming took off 1 base at V and 2 bases at J, with 14 bases between the two ends. Looked up from germline, CDR1 is DFQATT and CDR2 is SNEGSKA (reference sequence). The CDR3 bases are TGCAGTGCTAGAGTGACGGGGGGCCCTAACACCGGGGAGCTGTTTTTT. Protein sequence: CSARVTGGPNTGELFF.

This clonotype was seen ten or more times. This chain uses TRBV5-1 with TRBJ2-1; 7 bases are shared with TRBD1. The CDR3 loop spans 12 amino acids. Trimming removed 4 bases from V and 9 bases from J; junction bases left unmatched: 4. Germline CDR1 is SGHRS and CDR2 is YFSETQ. CDR3 DNA: TGCGCCAGCAGCGAACCAGGGGGTGAGCAGTTCTTC. Its translation is CASSEPGGEQFF.

This clonotype was found a few times. The chain combines TRBV7-3 with TRBJ2-7, with D tentatively TRBD2 (8 bases). CDR1 SGHTA and CDR2 FQGTGA come from the germline V gene. V was trimmed by 5 bases and J by 3 bases, leaving 17 bases between them. The CDR3 extends over 15 amino acids. The CDR3 loop reads CASSRGGGGLYEQYF. CDR3 nucleotides: TGTGCCAGCAGCCGAGGGGGCGGGGGGCTCTACGAGCAGTACTTC.

This chain connects TRBV24-1 to TRBJ1-2; a possible D gene is TRBD1 (5 bases). The germline gives CDR1 KGHDR, CDR2 SFDVKD. V gave up 6 bases and J gave up 2 bases, with 12 bases separating them. This CDR3 is built from 14 residues. DNA for the CDR3: TGTGCCACCAGTAACGGGGACCGAAACTATGGCTACACCTTC. Protein sequence: CATSNGDRNYGYTF.

Comment on this clonotype: The junction and the germline gene differ at one end; a read error may be behind it. The chain joins TRBV27 to TRBJ2-3, with 7 bases aligning to TRBD2. The CDR3 extends over 16 amino acids. From germline, CDR1 is MNHEY and CDR2 SMNVEV (reference sequence). Here the CDR3 reads CASSFGGGGIADTRYF. CDR3 sequence (DNA): TGTGCCAGCAGTTTCGGAGGCGGGGGTATCGCAGATACGCGGTATTTT.

This clonotype has at least ten counts. The chain recombines TRBV30 with TRBJ1-5; no firm D call. Germline CDR1 reads GTSNPN; CDR2 reads SVGIG (reference sequence). There are 13 residues in the CDR3. The V gene lost 0 bases and the J gene lost 3 bases, with 6 bases spanning the gap. The CDR3 nucleotides read TGTGCCTGGAGTGTAAGAATCAATCAGCCCCAGCATTTT. Protein product: CAWSVRINQPQHF.

This clonotype occurred many times. CDR3 DNA sequence: TGTGCCAGCAGCTCGGGACTAGCGGGGTACAATGAGCAGTTCTTC. It codes for CASSSGLAGYNEQFF. The chain couples TRBV7-3 to TRBJ2-1, with TRBD2 identical over 13 bases. V lost 4 bases, J lost 4 bases, and 1 base stayed unmatched. The CDR3 covers 15 residues. The germline V gene encodes CDR1 SGHTA and CDR2 FQGTGA.

This clonotype was seen repeatedly, ten times or more. This chain joins TRBV5-1 and TRBJ2-7; maybe TRBD1 (6 bases). The CDR3 consists of 17 residues. Trimming pared 0 bases from V and 0 bases from J, leaving 16 bases between. Germline V gene data show CDR1 as SGHRS and CDR2 as YFSETQ. The DNA of the CDR3 is TGCGCCAGCAGCTTGGTACAGGGAAATACATTCTCCTACGAGCAGTACTTC. Translating gives CASSLVQGNTFSYEQYF. Combining the CDR3 with reference TRBV5-1 and TRBJ2-7 gives the whole variable domain KAGVTQTPRYLIKTRGQQVTLSCSPISGHRSVSWYQQTPGQGLQFLFEYFSETQRNKGNFPGRFSGRQFSNSRSEMNVSTLELGDSALYLCASSLVQGNTFSYEQYFGPGTRLTVT.

This clonotype showed up many times. Written as DNA, the CDR3 is TGCGCCAGCAGCCAAGATAGGTCCTACGAGCAGTACTTC. This sequence encodes CASSQDRSYEQYF. V gene TRBV5-1 combines with J gene TRBJ2-7; D gene uncertain. V gave up 4 bases and J gave up 1 base, with 9 bases separating them. This CDR3 contains 13 residues. Germline-derived CDR1 and CDR2 are SGHRS and YFSETQ.

This clonotype was seen at least ten times. The chain employs TRBV3-1 and TRBJ1-4; no clear D. This CDR3 is built from 16 residues. V shed 0 bases and J shed 8 bases, with 16 bases lying between them. CDR1 and CDR2 (germline): LGHDT, YNNKEL (reference sequence). CDR3 loop: CASSQDKPLGPEKLFF. The CDR3 nucleotides are TGTGCCAGCAGCCAAGATAAGCCATTAGGGCCAGAAAAACTGTTTTTT. The full variable domain, with the rest looked up from reference TRBV3-1 and TRBJ1-4, is DTAVSQTPKYLVTQMGNDKSIKCEQNLGHDTMYWYKQDSKKFLKIMFSYNNKELIINETVPNRFSPKSPDKAHLNLHINSLELGDSAVYFCASSQDKPLGPEKLFFGSGTQLSVL.

At least ten counts were recorded for this clonotype. The rearrangement uses TRBV2 and TRBJ1-2; D is undetermined. CDR1 SNHLY and CDR2 FYNNEI come from the germline V gene. The CDR3 loop spans 16 amino acids. The ends were cut back, 0 bases at V and 0 bases at J, with 11 bases in the middle. This CDR3 is CASSEALRGANYGYTF. The CDR3 nucleotides read TGTGCCAGCAGTGAAGCGCTTCGGGGAGCTAACTATGGCTACACCTTC.

This clonotype showed up just once. V and J are TRBV12-5 and TRBJ1-5; 9 bases are a match to TRBD1. Germline lookup yields CDR1 LGHNT and CDR2 FRNRAP. The CDR3 totals 20 residues. V gave up 4 bases and J gave up 1 base; unmatched junction bases: 17. CDR3 loop: CASGSIGTIQGAPSNQPQHF. The CDR3 DNA follows: TGTGCTAGTGGTTCCATTGGAACGATACAGGGGGCGCCCAGCAATCAGCCCCAGCATTTT.

In its sample, this clonotype was seen once. The chain uses TRBV27 and TRBJ2-3; 13 bases are a match to TRBD2. Germline CDR1 MNHEY, CDR2 SMNVEV (reference sequence). Trimming cost V 4 bases and J 2 bases; bases outside gene matches: 12. This CDR3 region has 19 residues. The CDR3 spells CASSSLTGTSGDPTDTQYF. The CDR3 nucleotides read TGTGCCAGCAGTTCCCTAACCGGGACTAGCGGGGATCCCACAGATACGCAGTATTTT.

This clonotype was detected ten times or more. The chain joins TRBV4-1 to TRBJ1-2; D call uncertain. Between the trimmed V and J ends, which lost 0 bases and 4 bases, there was a span of 9 bases. The CDR3 is 14 residues long. Germline V gives CDR1 MGHRA, CDR2 YSYEKL. In DNA, the CDR3 is TGCGCCAGCAGCCAAGATAGGGCCTCCTATGGCTACACCTTC. The encoded protein is CASSQDRASYGYTF.

This rearrangement joins TRBV7-8 to TRBJ2-2; the match to TRBD1 covers 12 bases. The CDR3 runs to 16 residues. The J segment lost 5 bases and the V segment lost 5 bases, leaving 6 bases of the junction unmatched. CDR1 SGHVS and CDR2 FQNEAQ come from the germline V gene. The CDR3 bases are TGTGCCAGCAGCAAACCGGGACAGGGGGCTACCGGGGAGCTGTTTTTT. Protein sequence: CASSKPGQGATGELFF.

At least ten counts were recorded for this clonotype. This chain joins TRBV20-1 and TRBJ2-3; no firm D call. Trimming pared 1 base from V and 4 bases from J, leaving 3 bases between. The CDR3 consists of 11 residues. Germline V lookup: CDR1 DFQATT, CDR2 SNEGSKA (reference sequence). The CDR3 bases are TGCAGTGCTAGAGGTCCAGATACGCAGTATTTT. It codes for CSARGPDTQYF.

This chain uses TRBV4-3 with TRBJ2-5, with D tentatively TRBD1 (6 bases). The CDR3 is made up of 15 amino acids. Germline values: CDR1 LGHNA, CDR2 YSLEER. The V end was cut by 0 bases, the J end by 6 bases, with 14 bases between. In nucleotides, the CDR3 is TGCGCCAGCAGCCAAGATCCTGGGCAGGGGAAGACCCAGTACTTC. Its protein product is CASSQDPGQGKTQYF.